This T cell receptor beta chain was documented in a study of T-cell reconstitution after alpha-beta-depleted transplantation in children. Points from the study as a whole: Expanded graft clones numbering several hundred reportedly gave rise to alpha-beta T cells about two months after transplant. Some patients' high day-60 TCRbeta diversity was traced to surviving recipient T cells and thymic progenitors. Once a year had passed after transplant, T-cell counts and diversity came mostly from newly produced T cells.

Trimming took 4 bases from V and 4 from J, leaving 11 bases between them. Germline V lookup: CDR1 SEHNR, CDR2 FQNEAQ (reference sequence). The CDR3 is made up of 15 amino acids. Preparing the TCRbeta library involved the use of unique molecular identifiers. TCRdb re-called the PCR reads with MiXCR, one entry per CDR3 protein. The sample lists 200,000 or so distinct CDR3 sequences; 5.5% to 7% were seen once. Worth noting for this clonotype: Its specificity is unknown.

The chain links TRBV7-9 to TRBJ1-6; TRBD1 is a possible D gene (6 bases). Here the sequenced sample was PBMCs, taken before TCRalphabeta/CD19-depleted stem cell transplant. The TCR comes from a boy between 2 and 15 years old with acute lymphoblastic leukemia, due to receive a stem cell transplant. The CDR3 here is CASSSTTGYNSPLHF. The CDR3 region has the DNA TGTGCCAGCAGCTCAACTACAGGGTATAATTCACCCCTCCACTTT.